This entry features one T cell receptor beta chain sequence. There is no known antigen for this receptor. One base away there is no much larger clone; base qualities are not given. Patients with a history of autoimmune disease or receiving systemic immunosuppression were excluded from the trial. Peripheral blood for TCR sequencing was drawn from every dose cohort at baseline, at cycle 4 day 1 and at cycle 7 day 1. The samples were drawn from a first-in-human, open-label, multicenter phase I dose-escalation trial of ivuxolimab. The trial enrolled adults with locally advanced or metastatic head and neck squamous cell, hepatocellular, melanoma or renal cell carcinoma. Before TCR sequencing, CD4+ and CD8+ T cells were separately sorted from peripheral blood. The sample belongs to a study of OX40 agonist ivuxolimab in advanced cancers. Background for the entire study: The costimulatory receptor OX40 (CD134) was targeted by ivuxolimab, a fully human IgG2 agonistic monoclonal antibody. Intravenous ivuxolimab was administered to patients every 2 weeks at six dose levels: 0.01, 0.1, 0.3, 1.5, 3 and 10 mg/kg. Among the roughly 52 dose-escalation patients, about 20 had hepatocellular carcinoma, 15 melanoma, 9 renal cell carcinoma and 9 head and neck cancer. In the dose-escalation cohort, more than 75% of patients were male, and the mean age was roughly 60 years, with a range of roughly 23 to 85. Patients were allowed to have had prior anti-PD-1, anti-PD-L1 or anti-CTLA-4 therapy, and roughly 40% of the dose-escalation patients had been treated with checkpoint inhibitors. Partial responses occurred in three dose-escalation patients: two with cutaneous melanoma and one with hepatocellular carcinoma. Peripheral TCRbeta sequencing aimed to test whether ivuxolimab altered TCR sequence diversity and caused clonal T-cell expansion. The paper covers the monotherapy dose-escalation part of the phase I ivuxolimab trial, which included N ≈ 50 patients. Study-level results and caveats: The antigen specificity of the peripheral T cells that underwent clonal expansion was not determined. Clonal expansion of both CD4+ and CD8+ blood T cells was observed from baseline to week 6 at doses 0.1 to 3.0 mg/kg. Low levels of normalized T-cell clonal expansion were also seen in some patients who did not respond. In the 0.1-3.0 mg/kg groups, partial responders were among the patients with the lowest normalized peripheral clonal expansion, particularly in CD8+ T cells. After ivuxolimab, CD8+ T cells had more expanded clones than CD4+ T cells on average.

Genomic DNA was isolated from the sorted cells so that the TCRbeta CDR3 region could be sequenced. The immunoSEQ Assay was used for sequencing of TCRbeta CDR3 regions. Held by TCRdb, this immuneACCESS table contains in-frame sequences only and omits some clones. Under half of the omission traces to an unresolved V gene where checked; the cause of the rest is unknown. Counted in this sample were 25,000 to 35,000 clones; over 60% of them appeared once. The ten largest account for roughly 23% of the sample. V drops 1 base and J drops 6 bases, leaving 12 bases in between. From the cysteine through the phenylalanine, the CDR3 covers 14 amino acids. Only the CDR3 part of the read is kept: 42 bases, read in frame from the first base. Based on the germline V gene (reference sequence), the CDR1 and CDR2 sequences are LNHDA and SQIVND.

The sequence is built from TRBV19 and TRBJ1-1, with TRBD1 perhaps the D gene, on 5 matching bases. The specimen comprised CD4+ or CD8+ T cells sorted from blood, sampled in a trial of the OX40 agonist ivuxolimab. This sequence was found in an adult with an advanced solid tumor such as melanoma, head and neck, liver or kidney cancer. The CDR3 region has the sequence CASSIGLLGAEAFF. The DNA is as follows: TGTGCCAGTAGTATAGGTCTCTTGGGGGCTGAAGCTTTCTTT.